This is a list of T cell receptor beta chains from one sample in a study of T cell repertoires in cytomegalovirus infection. From the reads, TCRdb called clonotypes with MiXCR, one entry per CDR3 protein. The sample has more than 250,000 distinct CDR3 sequences, around a quarter seen once; the top ten hold more than 10%. Their specific antigens are unknown. Sequencing was performed on cultured PBMCs, taken from culture after CMV antigen stimulation. These receptors all stem from a human donor in good health (CMV status not recorded). Some clones in this sample may be carry-over from other donors' samples. CDR3s leave out the opening cysteine and the closing phenylalanine or tryptophan.

cdr3_aa | j_call | v_call
ASSQAGWQDNSPLH | TRBJ1-6 | TRBV4-3
ASSRDSAGVGQY | TRBJ2-7 | TRBV28
ASSLQGSLSSYGYT | TRBJ1-2 | TRBV28
ASSPGTGFTEAF | TRBJ1-1 | TRBV11-3
ASRNGNTGTGRETQY | TRBJ2-5 | TRBV6-2/TRBV6-3
ASSFADLETQY | TRBJ2-5 | TRBV12-3/TRBV12-4
ASSLTGGPTDTQY | TRBJ2-3 | TRBV7-2
ASSLRWDEAF | TRBJ1-1 | TRBV11-2
ASSIEAGQLDGYT | TRBJ1-2 | TRBV19
SARDISGSNTEAF | TRBJ1-1 | TRBV20-1
ASSYSPLSGANVLT | TRBJ2-6 | TRBV6-5
ASSRGLAGGTGELF | TRBJ2-2 | TRBV6-1
ASRPGQLNTEAF | TRBJ1-1 | TRBV12-3/TRBV12-4
ASSLRLGTSYEQY | TRBJ2-7 | TRBV7-2
ASRSNRGSGNQPQH | TRBJ1-5 | TRBV12-3/TRBV12-4
ASSYSETRSGNTIY | TRBJ1-3 | TRBV6-6
ASSPRDRGRGSGSYNEQF | TRBJ2-1 | TRBV7-9
ASSQERGTEIMNTEAF | TRBJ1-1 | TRBV4-3
SVEEQGREQF | TRBJ2-1 | TRBV29-1
SAKEQRNTDTQY | TRBJ2-3 | TRBV20-1
ASSRSSMSNTEAF | TRBJ1-1 | TRBV6-5
ASSIVMRSLHEQF | TRBJ2-1 | TRBV19
ASRPDPDQPQH | TRBJ1-5 | TRBV6-2/TRBV6-3
ASSLRQGSGGTEAF | TRBJ1-1 | TRBV7-8
ASREGQYEQY | TRBJ2-7 | TRBV6-1
ASDQDRRTYNEQF | TRBJ2-1 | TRBV6-2/TRBV6-3
ASSAHSWDRYTGELF | TRBJ2-2 | TRBV7-6
ASSQDLLAGLYEQY | TRBJ2-7 | TRBV4-1
ASSFVSNYNEQF | TRBJ2-1 | TRBV7-6
ATRTGMDTEAF | TRBJ1-1 | TRBV10-3
ASRRPGQGTDTQY | TRBJ2-3 | TRBV7-9
ASSLDQHTSTDTQY | TRBJ2-3 | TRBV7-2
ASSKRDGGTGELF | TRBJ2-2 | TRBV7-8
ASRLLGRGGGYT | TRBJ1-2 | TRBV12-3/TRBV12-4
ASSRTRATNTEAF | TRBJ1-1 | TRBV7-2
ASSITGGRNQPQH | TRBJ1-5 | TRBV27
ASSNGVNQPQH | TRBJ1-5 | TRBV3-1
ASSFGSYTDTQY | TRBJ2-3 | TRBV11-2
ASVFGGPYNEQF | TRBJ2-1 | TRBV6-2/TRBV6-3
SAGTVNPKNIQY | TRBJ2-4 | TRBV20-1
ASSNRDRGADTQY | TRBJ2-3 | TRBV27
ASSLYQGFGEKLF | TRBJ1-4 | TRBV5-1
ASSYPRQDYGYT | TRBJ1-2 | TRBV6-6
ASSQGGTSGKLDEQF | TRBJ2-1 | TRBV7-9
ASSYSGDRVLTVYGYT | TRBJ1-2 | TRBV6-2/TRBV6-3
ASSSRQNYGYT | TRBJ1-2 | TRBV27
ASSHSPIRTGELF | TRBJ2-2 | TRBV11-3
ASSLPVGAPEAF | TRBJ1-1 | TRBV6-1
ASSEGSTRETQY | TRBJ2-5 | TRBV11-2
ASSDRLRETQY | TRBJ2-5 | TRBV2
ASSPQVQVQF | TRBJ2-1 | TRBV7-9
ASSLGSGDQPQH | TRBJ1-5 | TRBV7-2
ASSIFQGAGTEAF | TRBJ1-1 | TRBV19
ASSLVGTGGAGDEQF | TRBJ2-1 | TRBV7-2
ASSPYREIKETQY | TRBJ2-5 | TRBV12-3/TRBV12-4
ASSTGTDTEAF | TRBJ1-1 | TRBV7-2
ASSTPRGYEQY | TRBJ2-7 | TRBV28
ASSPHGYEQY | TRBJ2-7 | TRBV7-2
ASSSTGETQPQH | TRBJ1-5 | TRBV11-3
ASSVAGTSGPHNEQF | TRBJ2-1 | TRBV19